Included here is one TCR beta chain sequence, with context. Researchers collected about 9.7 milliliters of peripheral blood from every single donor. The second PCR ran roughly 6 to 11 cycles with a sample-barcoded 5' primer and J-beta primers. TCRdb reprocessed the 5' RACE reads with MiXCR, giving one entry per CDR3 protein. Found here are over 1.5 million distinct CDR3 sequences, 49% of them singletons; the top ten hold 2.1%. Germline V lookup: CDR1 SGHDN, CDR2 FVKESK. The CDR3 is made up of 17 amino acids. This record belongs to a study of blood T cells in healthy people across ages. Study information: Through template switching, about one barcoded beta molecule was captured per two T cells, as measured in model experiments.

The origin of this receptor is a woman aged 40-49 years in good health. The sequencing sample was made of blood. The chain has TRBV14 and TRBJ2-7; 10 nucleotides agree with TRBD2. The J call may be wrong; the DNA end is better matched by TRBJ2-5. Written as DNA, the CDR3 is TGTGCCAGCAGCCAACGAAGCGGGGGGGTCTTTGTTAAGACCCAGTACTTC. Protein product: CASSQRSGGVFVKTQYF.